The clone carrying this T cell receptor (beta chain) was detected many times. The target antigen is unknown. Documented time point: persistent/refractory GD, antithyroid drugs over 5 years with positive TRAb. The TCR library was made from RNA extracted from PBMCs. There are 15 residues in the CDR3. From germline, CDR1 is MDHEN and CDR2 SYDVKM. Unmatched junction bases numbered 11, after V lost 6 bases and J lost 3 bases. This record belongs to a study of regulatory T cells in long-lasting Graves disease. Study results and limitations: Persistent Graves' patients showed reduced TCR diversity versus newly diagnosed patients. It was in persistent disease that TRBV28, TRBJ1-2 and TRBJ2-5 were favored. Persistent patients shared more public clonotypes (roughly 2,800) than new patients (approximately 970).

Relying on iRepertoire HTBI primers and Arm-PCR of CDR3 regions, the team built TCR beta libraries. MiXCR, run by TCRdb on the multiplex PCR reads, gives a single entry per CDR3 protein. In the table there are fewer than 450,000 distinct CDR3 sequences, 20% to 30% of which are singletons. The chain recombines TRBV28 with TRBJ2-7; 7 bases are shared with TRBD2. This clonotype originated in a female donor with Graves disease. Here the sequenced sample was peripheral blood mononuclear cells (PBMCs), taken when the disease was refractory, from a patient treated with antithyroid drugs. In DNA form, the CDR3 reads TGTGCCAGCAGCCCATTAGCGCGGGGGAGCTACGAGCAGTACTTC. Encoded protein: CASSPLARGSYEQYF.